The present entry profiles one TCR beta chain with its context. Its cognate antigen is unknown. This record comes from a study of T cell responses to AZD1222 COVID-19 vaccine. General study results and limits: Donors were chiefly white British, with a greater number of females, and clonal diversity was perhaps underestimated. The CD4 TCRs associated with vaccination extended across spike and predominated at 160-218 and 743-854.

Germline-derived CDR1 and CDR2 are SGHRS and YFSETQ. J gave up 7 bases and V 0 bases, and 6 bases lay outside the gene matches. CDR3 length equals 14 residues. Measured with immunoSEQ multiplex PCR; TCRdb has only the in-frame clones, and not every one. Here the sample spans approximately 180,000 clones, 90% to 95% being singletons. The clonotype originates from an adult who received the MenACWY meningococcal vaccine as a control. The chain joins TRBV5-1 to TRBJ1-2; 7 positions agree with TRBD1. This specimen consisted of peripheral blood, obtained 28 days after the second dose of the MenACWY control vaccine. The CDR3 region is CASSLEQGTIGYTF. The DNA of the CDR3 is TGCGCCAGCAGCTTGGAACAGGGGACCATTGGCTACACCTTC.